This T cell receptor (beta chain) was recorded in a study of OX40 agonist ivuxolimab in advanced cancers. General study findings and limits: The antigens recognized by the expanded peripheral T cells, that is their antigen specificity, were not determined.

The data were produced by immunoSEQ multiplex PCR, yet TCRdb's version contains in-frame clones alone and is incomplete. The sample holds over 30,000 clones, roughly 80% seen once. Comments on this clone: Its antigen is still unknown.

The length of the CDR3 is 13 residues. Deletions cut 8 bases from V and 3 bases from J, with 16 bases between. Germline V gene data show CDR1 as GTSNPN and CDR2 as SVGIG (reference sequence). This receptor was taken from an adult with an advanced solid tumor such as melanoma, head and neck, liver or kidney cancer. The chain is built from TRBV30 and TRBJ1-1; TRBD1 might be the D (5 bases). Source: CD4+ or CD8+ T cells sorted from blood, taken in a trial of the OX40 agonist ivuxolimab. The CDR3 reads CARDRRGDTEAFF. Here the CDR3 DNA reads TGTGCCAGGGACCGCCGGGGGGACACTGAAGCTTTCTTT.